Presented here are 21 T cell receptor beta chains from one specimen sequenced in a study of brain T cells in children with intractable seizures. Profiling relied on immunoSEQ multiplex PCR, and the TCRdb table lists in-frame clones only, not all of them. The table lists around 100,000 clones, under 95% of them singletons. The source material was peripheral blood, sampled at surgery. The receptors were gathered from a boy under two years old with hemimegalencephaly and intractable seizures.

The chain recombines TRBV7-2 with TRBJ2-1; either TRBD1 or TRBD2 may supply D (7 bases each). The CDR3 has 14 amino acids. Germline-derived CDR1 and CDR2 are SGHTA and FQGNSA. Trimming pared 0 bases from V and 8 bases from J, leaving 11 bases between. In DNA form, the CDR3 reads TGTGCCAGCAGCTTAGCGGGAGGGGGCTATGAGCAGTTCTTC. Protein product: CASSLAGGGYEQFF. Full variable domain (rest looked up from reference TRBV7-2 and TRBJ2-1): GAGVSQSPSNKVTEKGKDVELRCDPISGHTALYWYRQSLGQGLEFLIYFQGNSAPDKSGLPSDRFSAERTGGSVSTLTIQRTQQEDSAVYLCASSLAGGGYEQFFGPGTRLTVL.

The genes are TRBV20-1 and TRBJ2-3, with D unresolved. Germline-derived CDR1 and CDR2 are DFQATT and SNEGSKA (reference sequence). V shed 1 base and J shed 1 base, with 0 bases lying between them. The CDR3 loop spans 11 amino acids. The CDR3: CSARGTDTQYF. As DNA, the CDR3 is TGCAGTGCTAGAGGCACAGATACGCAGTATTTT.

J is TRBJ2-7 and V is TRBV5-5; 9 nucleotides align to TRBD1. The CDR3 runs to 15 residues. J was trimmed by 3 bases and V by 2 bases; bases with no gene match: 6. Germline-derived CDR1 and CDR2 are SGHKS and YYEKEE (reference sequence). In nucleotides, the CDR3 is TGTGCCAGCAGCTTCCGAACAGGGGGCGGCTACGAGCAGTACTTC. This translates into CASSFRTGGGYEQYF. Full variable domain (outside the CDR3, taken from reference TRBV5-5 and TRBJ2-7): DAGVTQSPTHLIKTRGQQVTLRCSPISGHKSVSWYQQVLGQGPQFIFQYYEKEERGRGNFPDRFSARQFPNYSSELNVNALLLGDSALYLCASSFRTGGGYEQYFGPGTRLTVT.

J is TRBJ2-1 and V is TRBV28, with 7 bases aligning to TRBD1. Germline V lookup: CDR1 MDHEN, CDR2 SYDVKM. The CDR3 length is 14 residues. After removal of 5 bases from V and 6 bases from J, the junction contained 7 bases not matched to a gene. As DNA, the CDR3 is TGTGCCAGCAGTCTATCCGGGACAGTCAATGAGCAGTTCTTC. Its translation: CASSLSGTVNEQFF.

The chain employs TRBV5-1 and TRBJ1-4; TRBD1 is a possible D gene (5 bases). V was cut by 6 bases and J by 0 bases, with 9 bases left in between. There are 14 residues in the CDR3. Germline CDR1 SGHRS, CDR2 YFSETQ. CDR3 sequence: CASKVGATNEKLFF. Written as DNA, the CDR3 is TGCGCCAGCAAAGTAGGGGCAACTAATGAAAAACTGTTTTTT. The full variable domain, with the rest looked up from reference TRBV5-1 and TRBJ1-4, is KAGVTQTPRYLIKTRGQQVTLSCSPISGHRSVSWYQQTPGQGLQFLFEYFSETQRNKGNFPGRFSGRQFSNSRSEMNVSTLELGDSALYLCASKVGATNEKLFFGSGTQLSVL.

This rearrangement joins TRBV7-6 to TRBJ1-1; D is ambiguous. V was clipped by 3 bases and J by 1 base, with 6 bases between them. Germline assignment: CDR1 SGHVS and CDR2 FNYEAQ. The CDR3 spans 13 residues. The CDR3 spells CASSFDTNTEAFF. CDR3 bases: TGTGCCAGCAGCTTTGATACGAACACTGAAGCTTTCTTT.

The rearrangement uses TRBV18 and TRBJ2-7, with D possibly TRBD2 on 6 matching bases. The CDR3 covers 14 residues. Germline V lookup: CDR1 KGHSH, CDR2 LQKENI. Deletions cut 3 bases from V and 8 bases from J, with 17 bases between. In nucleotides, the CDR3 is TGTGCCAGCTCACCTCCGGGACTCTCCGCCCAGCAGTACTTC. Residues: CASSPPGLSAQQYF.

The chain couples TRBV29-1 to TRBJ1-2; perhaps TRBD1 as D (5 bases). Trimming stripped 3 bases from V and 4 bases from J, with 15 bases between. The length of the CDR3 is 14 residues. Germline V CDR1 and CDR2: SQVTM, ANQGSEA. DNA for the CDR3: TGCAGCGTTGAGGGGCGGGGAGGGGCCTATGGCTACACCTTC. Translating gives CSVEGRGGAYGYTF. The variable domain in full, with the rest retrieved from reference TRBV29-1 and TRBJ1-2, is SAVISQKPSRDICQRGTSLTIQCQVDSQVTMMFWYRQQPGQSLTLIATANQGSEATYESGFVIDKFPISRPNLTFSTLTVSNMSPEDSSIYLCSVEGRGGAYGYTFGSGTRLTVV.

V and J are TRBV9 and TRBJ2-7, with no clear D. Trimming took 0 bases from V and 2 from J, leaving 9 bases between them. The CDR3 totals 14 residues. The germline V gene encodes CDR1 SGDLS and CDR2 YYNGEE. The CDR3 here is CASSVGGVAYEQYF. The DNA for the CDR3 is TGTGCCAGCAGCGTAGGTGGGGTAGCCTACGAGCAGTACTTC.

This chain uses TRBV4-3 with TRBJ2-7; D might be TRBD1 (6 bases). This CDR3 has 16 amino acids. V lost 1 base and J 2 bases, leaving 15 bases between the germline ends. Germline CDR1 reads LGHNA; CDR2 reads YSLEER. The chain's CDR3 is CASSQVSGRGPYEQYF. The CDR3 nucleotides read TGCGCCAGCAGCCAAGTATCCGGCAGGGGCCCCTACGAGCAGTACTTC.

This rearrangement joins TRBV7-3 to TRBJ1-2, with 8 bases identical to TRBD1. V shed 5 bases and J 7 bases; nucleotides not matched to a gene: 12. The length of the CDR3 is 15 residues. In germline, CDR1 is SGHTA, CDR2 FQGTGA. The CDR3 nucleotides read TGTGCCAGCAGCCGCGCCGGGACAGGCAGTTTTGGCTACACCTTC. It is translated as CASSRAGTGSFGYTF.

The chain carries TRBV3-1 (or the pseudogene TRBV3-2) and TRBJ1-3; D not resolved. The CDR3 is 15 residues long. V dropped 2 bases and J dropped 0 bases, with 8 bases sitting between them. Germline V gene lookup returns CDR1 LGHDT and CDR2 YNNKEL (reference sequence). In DNA, the CDR3 is TGTGCCAGCAGCCAAACCGTAAGCTCTGGAAACACCATATATTTT. Its translation: CASSQTVSSGNTIYF.

V is TRBV27 and J is TRBJ2-7; a possible D gene is TRBD1 (5 bases). Per the germline V gene, CDR1 is MNHEY and CDR2 is SMNVEV (reference sequence). This CDR3 spans 14 amino acids. V shed 6 bases and J shed 2 bases, with 14 bases lying between them. The DNA for the CDR3 is TGTGCCAGCAGCCTCTTGGGGCACACCTACGAGCAGTACTTC. This translates into CASSLLGHTYEQYF.

The gene calls are TRBV21-1 and TRBJ1-5. TRBV21-1 is annotated as a pseudogene. There are 16 residues in the CDR3. CDR3 nucleotide sequence: TGTGCCAGCAGCATCAGAGGCCGCAGAGCAAATCAGCCCCAGCATTTT. Translation gives CASSIRGRRANQPQHF.

The chain uses TRBV28 and TRBJ2-1, with 7 bases fitting TRBD1. The CDR3 contains 16 residues. CDR1 and CDR2 (germline): MDHEN, SYDVKM. V shed 5 bases, J shed 0 bases, and the junction held 7 bases outside the gene matches. The CDR3 bases are TGTGCCAGCAGTCCAAAGGGACAGAACTCCTACAATGAGCAGTTCTTC. Amino acid sequence: CASSPKGQNSYNEQFF.

The chain joins TRBV4-3 to TRBJ2-3; D is ambiguous. CDR3 length: 13 amino acids. V lost 0 bases, J lost 6 bases, and 7 bases lay in between. Germline CDR1 LGHNA, CDR2 YSLEER. The CDR3 coding sequence is TGCGCCAGCAGCCAAGATAATGAGGATACGCAGTATTTT. Its protein is CASSQDNEDTQYF.

Relative to its sample, this clone is medium-sized (0.01 to 0.1%). The V and J genes are TRBV27 and TRBJ2-2; D remains unclear. Looked up from germline, CDR1 is MNHEY and CDR2 is SMNVEV (reference sequence). There are 15 residues in the CDR3. Trimming cost V 5 bases and J 4 bases, with 14 bases left between them. DNA of the CDR3: TGTGCCAGCAGTCTTACTGCCTGGGGCACCGGGGAGCTGTTTTTT. Amino acid sequence: CASSLTAWGTGELFF.

The chain recombines TRBV5-1 with TRBJ1-4; tentative D call: TRBD1 (6 bases). This CDR3 spans 15 amino acids. Germline CDR1 is SGHRS and CDR2 is YFSETQ. V was clipped by 0 bases and J by 8 bases, with 14 bases between them. The CDR3 is CASSLVPGGQEKLFF. In DNA form, the CDR3 reads TGCGCCAGCAGCTTGGTTCCGGGGGGGCAAGAAAAACTGTTTTTT.

This chain joins TRBV5-1 and TRBJ2-3; 7 bases map to TRBD2. With 4 bases clipped from V and 2 bases from J, the junction kept 1 base outside the gene matches. Germline CDR1 SGHRS, CDR2 YFSETQ. The CDR3 has 13 residues. CDR3 region: CASSRDYTDTQYF. The CDR3 region has the DNA TGCGCCAGCAGCAGGGACTACACAGATACGCAGTATTTT.

The rearrangement links TRBV5-4 to TRBJ2-3; D not certain. Germline V gene sequence: CDR1 SGHNT, CDR2 YYREEE (reference sequence). Trimming shortened V by 3 bases and J by 3 bases, and 17 bases separated the two germline ends. This CDR3 spans 16 amino acids. The CDR3 loop is CASSSSLLSSTDTQYF. The CDR3 bases are TGTGCCAGCAGCTCCTCATTGCTGAGTTCTACAGATACGCAGTATTTT.

This sequence joins TRBV9 and TRBJ1-2; TRBD1 matches at 9 bases. V was pared by 2 bases and J by 11 bases, with 7 bases of the junction left unmatched. Germline CDR1 is SGDLS and CDR2 is YYNGEE. The CDR3 extends over 13 amino acids. As DNA, the CDR3 is TGTGCCAGCAGCGTCCAAGGGACAGGGAGGTACACCTTC. It codes for CASSVQGTGRYTF.